This TCR beta chain was recovered during a study of blood T cell repertoires in COVID-19. Turning to the study itself: The United States, Italy and Spain supplied acute and convalescent COVID-19 samples. T cells, B-cell-depleted T cells, or PBMCs supplied cDNA or gDNA.

Authors' methods: It was from reference gene primer amplification that nucleated cell counts were estimated. Profiling relied on immunoSEQ multiplex PCR, and the TCRdb table lists in-frame clones only, not all of them. That table supplies the V and J calls and clone size; D and trimming were determined from the DNA. Of under 300,000 clones listed, roughly 90% were seen once; the top ten hold 2% to 2.5%. Turning to this clone: Compared with germline, one end of the junction differs, possibly owing to a read error.

Material: peripheral blood. The sequence derives from a woman aged 40 to 49 who had recovered from COVID-19.

The DNA of the CDR3 is TGTGCCGCCAGCACAGTGAACACCGGGGAGCTGTTTTTT. This gives the protein CAASTVNTGELFF. This rearrangement joins TRBV15 to TRBJ2-2; no reliable D call. The germline V gene encodes CDR1 LNHNV and CDR2 YYDKDF (reference sequence). There are 13 residues in the CDR3.